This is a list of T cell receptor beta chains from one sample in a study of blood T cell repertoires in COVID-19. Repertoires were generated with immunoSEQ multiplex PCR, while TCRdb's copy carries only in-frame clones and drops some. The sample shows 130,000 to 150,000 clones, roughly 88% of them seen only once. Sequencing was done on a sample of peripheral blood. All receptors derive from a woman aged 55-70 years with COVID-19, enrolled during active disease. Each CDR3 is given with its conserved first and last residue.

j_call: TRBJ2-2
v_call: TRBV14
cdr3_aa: CASSSSKQYTGELFF

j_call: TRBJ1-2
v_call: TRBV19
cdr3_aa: CASSIPGQHYGYTF

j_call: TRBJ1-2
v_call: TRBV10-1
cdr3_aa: CASSPTGGNYGYTF

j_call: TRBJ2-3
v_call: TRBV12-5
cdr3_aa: CASGSGERSTDTQYF

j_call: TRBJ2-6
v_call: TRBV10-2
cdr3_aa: CASSDVAWAGANVLTF

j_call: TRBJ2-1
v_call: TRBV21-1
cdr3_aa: CASSLFAGTSGGVRRYNEQFF

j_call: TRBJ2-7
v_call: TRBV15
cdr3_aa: CATSRAPGGEQYF

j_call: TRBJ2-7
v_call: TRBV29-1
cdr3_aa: CSVETGQPYEQYF

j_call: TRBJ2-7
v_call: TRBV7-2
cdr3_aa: CASSLTGQSYEQYF

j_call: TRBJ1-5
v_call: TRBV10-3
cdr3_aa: CAISGGQSSNQPQHF

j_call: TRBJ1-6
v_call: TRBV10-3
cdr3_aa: CAISEFPGGYNSPLHF

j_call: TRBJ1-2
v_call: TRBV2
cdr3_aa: CASSGAYGYTF

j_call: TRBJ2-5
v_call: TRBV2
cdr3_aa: CASSPTGIQETQYF

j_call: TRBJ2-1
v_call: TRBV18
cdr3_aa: CASSPSGGWSEQFF

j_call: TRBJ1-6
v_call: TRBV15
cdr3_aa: CATSQGQSYNSPLHF

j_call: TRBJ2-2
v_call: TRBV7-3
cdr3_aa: CASSGLANTGELFF

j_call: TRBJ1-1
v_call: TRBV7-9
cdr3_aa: CASTNFLGGTEAFF

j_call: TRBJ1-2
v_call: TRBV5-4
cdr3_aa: CASSLWAAANYGYTF

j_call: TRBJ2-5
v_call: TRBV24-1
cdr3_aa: CATSPGLAGSETQYF

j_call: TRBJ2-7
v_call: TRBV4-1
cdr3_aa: CASSQVSGTGSVEQYF

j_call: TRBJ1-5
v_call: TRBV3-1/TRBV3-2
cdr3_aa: CASSRGGISEPQHF

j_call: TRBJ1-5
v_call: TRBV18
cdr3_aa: CASSLGHRDNQPQHF

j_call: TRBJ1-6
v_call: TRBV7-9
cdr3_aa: CASSLALGQGSPLHF

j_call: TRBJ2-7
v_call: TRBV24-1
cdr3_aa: CATSDPDDSSYEQYF

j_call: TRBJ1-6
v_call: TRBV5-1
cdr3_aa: CASSSGQGKVSPLHF

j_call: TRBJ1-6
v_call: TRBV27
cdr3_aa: CASSLTGVRHIPRYNSPLHF

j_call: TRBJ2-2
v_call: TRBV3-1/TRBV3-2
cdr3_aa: CASSHFHRANTGELFF

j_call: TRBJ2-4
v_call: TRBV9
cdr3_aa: CASSVEQGSNIQYF

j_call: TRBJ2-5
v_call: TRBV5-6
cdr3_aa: CASSLETGRGTQYF

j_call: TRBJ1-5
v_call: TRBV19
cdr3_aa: CASTLGGMSQPQHF

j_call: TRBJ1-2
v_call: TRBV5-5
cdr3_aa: CASSLALWTGGSEFYGYTF

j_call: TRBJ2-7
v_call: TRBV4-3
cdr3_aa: CASSQDPGSAYEQYF

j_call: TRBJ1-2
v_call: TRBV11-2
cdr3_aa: CASSLVGGNYGYTF

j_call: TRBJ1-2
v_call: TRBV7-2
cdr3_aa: CASRPTGGSSNYGYTF

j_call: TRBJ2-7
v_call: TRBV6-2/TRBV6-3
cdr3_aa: CASSYSTGRLRNSYEQYF

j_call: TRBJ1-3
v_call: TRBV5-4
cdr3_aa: CASSFSGTGTNTIYF

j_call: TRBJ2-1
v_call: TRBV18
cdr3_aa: CASSPLRLAGSYNEQFF

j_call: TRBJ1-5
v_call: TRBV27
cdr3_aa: CASRGGYSNQPQHF

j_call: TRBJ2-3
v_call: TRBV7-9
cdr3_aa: CASSLTLAGRTDTQYF

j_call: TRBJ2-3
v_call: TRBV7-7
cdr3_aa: CASSPEYVMTQYF

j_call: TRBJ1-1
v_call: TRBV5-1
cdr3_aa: CASSLAPGSGTEAFF